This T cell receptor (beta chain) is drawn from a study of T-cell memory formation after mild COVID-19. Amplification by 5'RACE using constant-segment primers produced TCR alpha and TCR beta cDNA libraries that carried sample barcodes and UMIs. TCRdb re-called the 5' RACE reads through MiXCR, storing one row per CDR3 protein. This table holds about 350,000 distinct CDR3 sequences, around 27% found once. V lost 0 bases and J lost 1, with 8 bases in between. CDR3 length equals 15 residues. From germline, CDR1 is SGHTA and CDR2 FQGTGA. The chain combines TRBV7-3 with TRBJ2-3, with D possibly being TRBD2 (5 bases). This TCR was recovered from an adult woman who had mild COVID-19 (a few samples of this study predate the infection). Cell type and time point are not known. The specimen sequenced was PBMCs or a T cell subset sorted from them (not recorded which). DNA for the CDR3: TGTGCCAGCAGCTTAACAGCACTAGGCACAGATACGCAGTATTTT. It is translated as CASSLTALGTDTQYF.